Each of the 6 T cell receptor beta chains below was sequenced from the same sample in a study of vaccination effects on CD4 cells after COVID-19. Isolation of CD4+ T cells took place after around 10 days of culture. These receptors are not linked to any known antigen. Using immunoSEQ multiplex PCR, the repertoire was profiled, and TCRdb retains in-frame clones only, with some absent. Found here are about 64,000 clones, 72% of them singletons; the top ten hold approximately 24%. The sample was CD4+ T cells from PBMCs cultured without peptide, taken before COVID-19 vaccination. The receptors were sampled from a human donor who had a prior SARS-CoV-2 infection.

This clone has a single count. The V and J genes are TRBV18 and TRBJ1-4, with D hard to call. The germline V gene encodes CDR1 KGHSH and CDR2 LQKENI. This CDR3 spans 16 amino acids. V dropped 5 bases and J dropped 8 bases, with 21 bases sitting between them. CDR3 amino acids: CASSAKLWNLLEKLFF. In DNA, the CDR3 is TGTGCCAGCTCAGCCAAACTTTGGAATCTTCTCGAAAAACTGTTTTTT.

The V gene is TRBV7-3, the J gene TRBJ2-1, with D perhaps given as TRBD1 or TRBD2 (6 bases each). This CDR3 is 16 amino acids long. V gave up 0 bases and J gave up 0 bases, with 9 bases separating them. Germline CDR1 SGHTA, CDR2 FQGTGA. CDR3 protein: CASSLTGGSSYNEQFF. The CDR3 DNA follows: TGTGCCAGCAGCTTAACCGGGGGCAGCTCCTACAATGAGCAGTTCTTC.

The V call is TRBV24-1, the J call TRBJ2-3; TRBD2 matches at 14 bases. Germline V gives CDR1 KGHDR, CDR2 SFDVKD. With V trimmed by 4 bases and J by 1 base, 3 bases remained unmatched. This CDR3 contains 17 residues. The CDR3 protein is CATSDPGLAGGTDTQYF. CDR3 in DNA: TGTGCCACCAGTGACCCGGGACTAGCGGGAGGCACAGATACGCAGTATTTT.

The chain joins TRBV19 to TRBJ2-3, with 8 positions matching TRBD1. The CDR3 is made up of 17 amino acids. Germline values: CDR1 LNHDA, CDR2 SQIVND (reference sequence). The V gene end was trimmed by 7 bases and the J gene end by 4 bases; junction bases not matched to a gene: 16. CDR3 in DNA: TGTGCCAGTACGACCCGGTCCCAGGACAGGGACGCAGATACGCAGTATTTT. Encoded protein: CASTTRSQDRDADTQYF.

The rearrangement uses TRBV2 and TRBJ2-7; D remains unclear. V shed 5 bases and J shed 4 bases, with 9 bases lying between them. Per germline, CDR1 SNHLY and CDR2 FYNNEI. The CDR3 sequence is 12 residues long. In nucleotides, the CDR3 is TGTGCCAGCAGTAGGGAAAGATACGAGCAGTACTTC. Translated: CASSRERYEQYF.

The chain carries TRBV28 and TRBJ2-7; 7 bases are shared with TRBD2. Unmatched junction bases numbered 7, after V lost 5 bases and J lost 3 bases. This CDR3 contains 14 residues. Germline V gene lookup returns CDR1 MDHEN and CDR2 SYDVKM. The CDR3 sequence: CASSRIGTIYEQYF. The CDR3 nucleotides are TGTGCCAGCAGTCGGATCGGGACTATCTACGAGCAGTACTTC.